This is a list of T cell receptor beta chains from one sample in a study of T-cell memory formation after mild COVID-19. MiXCR, applied by TCRdb to the 5' RACE reads, yields one record per CDR3 protein. In the table there are fewer than 350,000 distinct CDR3 sequences, approximately 8.4% of which are singletons. Sequencing was carried out using PBMCs or a T cell subset sorted from them (not recorded which). The receptors derive from a man aged 18 to 29 who had mild COVID-19 (a few samples of this study predate the infection). Cell type and time point are not known. CDR3s include the opening cysteine and the closing phenylalanine or tryptophan. Each record gives: D gene, V gene, J gene, clone size, CDR3 protein, CDR3 DNA. The D gene is left open where the match is weak. Clone size is not always given. Where it is, it says once, few, many or a class for expanded clones.

D gene: -; V gene: TRBV10-3; J gene: TRBJ1-1; clone size: few; CDR3 protein: CAISSGENTEAFF; CDR3 DNA: TGTGCCATCAGCTCAGGGGAGAACACTGAAGCTTTCTTT
D gene: TRBD2; V gene: TRBV5-1; J gene: TRBJ2-7; clone size: few; CDR3 protein: CASARAGGVNEQYF; CDR3 DNA: TGCGCCAGCGCCCGGGCGGGAGGGGTTAACGAGCAGTACTTC
D gene: -; V gene: TRBV29-1; J gene: TRBJ2-5; clone size: many; CDR3 protein: CSVEGGPRETQYF; CDR3 DNA: TGCAGCGTTGAAGGCGGGCCGAGAGAGACCCAGTACTTC
D gene: -; V gene: TRBV4-3; J gene: TRBJ2-7; clone size: -; CDR3 protein: CASSRRDSSYEQYF; CDR3 DNA: TGCGCCAGCAGTCGAAGGGACTCCTCCTACGAGCAGTACTTC
D gene: -; V gene: TRBV28; J gene: TRBJ1-6; clone size: -; CDR3 protein: CAADSYNSPLHF; CDR3 DNA: TGTGCCGCGGACTCCTATAATTCACCCCTCCACTTT
D gene: -; V gene: TRBV29-1; J gene: TRBJ2-3; clone size: few; CDR3 protein: CSVEDGLFPDTQYF; CDR3 DNA: TGCAGCGTTGAAGATGGCCTATTCCCGGATACGCAGTATTTT
D gene: TRBD1; V gene: TRBV6-6; J gene: TRBJ1-1; clone size: -; CDR3 protein: CASSGQGARTEAFF; CDR3 DNA: TGTGCCAGCAGCGGACAGGGGGCGAGAACTGAAGCTTTCTTT
D gene: TRBD1; V gene: TRBV20-1; J gene: TRBJ1-5; clone size: few; CDR3 protein: CSASPPGQSQHF; CDR3 DNA: TGCAGTGCTAGTCCTCCGGGACAGAGCCAGCATTTT
D gene: TRBD1; V gene: TRBV29-1; J gene: TRBJ1-1; clone size: -; CDR3 protein: CSVVLDRVRTEAFF; CDR3 DNA: TGCAGCGTTGTACTGGACAGGGTCAGGACTGAAGCTTTCTTT
D gene: -; V gene: TRBV7-2; J gene: TRBJ2-3; clone size: few; CDR3 protein: CASSLAGSNTQYF; CDR3 DNA: TGTGCCAGCAGCTTAGCGGGTAGTAATACGCAGTATTTT
D gene: -; V gene: TRBV15; J gene: TRBJ1-1; clone size: many; CDR3 protein: CATSRRGTPDVFF; CDR3 DNA: TGTGCCACCAGCAGACGAGGAACGCCTGACGTTTTCTTT
D gene: -; V gene: TRBV6-5; J gene: TRBJ2-3; clone size: -; CDR3 protein: CPSSYSASAGSADTQYF; CDR3 DNA: TGTCCCAGCAGTTACTCGGCCTCGGCGGGGAGCGCAGATACGCAGTATTTT
D gene: TRBD2; V gene: TRBV5-1; J gene: TRBJ2-2; clone size: many; CDR3 protein: CASSPLPTAGVGELFF; CDR3 DNA: TGCGCCAGCAGCCCCCTTCCTACGGCGGGAGTCGGGGAGCTGTTTTTT
D gene: TRBD2; V gene: TRBV7-3; J gene: TRBJ2-1; clone size: many; CDR3 protein: CASSLLGGKGYEQFF; CDR3 DNA: TGTGCCAGCAGCTTATTGGGAGGGAAGGGATATGAGCAGTTCTTC
D gene: TRBD2; V gene: TRBV7-8; J gene: TRBJ2-3; clone size: few; CDR3 protein: CASSASSGGPTDTQYF; CDR3 DNA: TGTGCCAGCAGCGCATCTAGCGGGGGGCCCACAGATACGCAGTATTTT
D gene: -; V gene: TRBV7-9; J gene: TRBJ2-7; clone size: many; CDR3 protein: CASSTGRSYEQYF; CDR3 DNA: TGTGCCAGCAGCACGGGACGGAGCTACGAGCAGTACTTC